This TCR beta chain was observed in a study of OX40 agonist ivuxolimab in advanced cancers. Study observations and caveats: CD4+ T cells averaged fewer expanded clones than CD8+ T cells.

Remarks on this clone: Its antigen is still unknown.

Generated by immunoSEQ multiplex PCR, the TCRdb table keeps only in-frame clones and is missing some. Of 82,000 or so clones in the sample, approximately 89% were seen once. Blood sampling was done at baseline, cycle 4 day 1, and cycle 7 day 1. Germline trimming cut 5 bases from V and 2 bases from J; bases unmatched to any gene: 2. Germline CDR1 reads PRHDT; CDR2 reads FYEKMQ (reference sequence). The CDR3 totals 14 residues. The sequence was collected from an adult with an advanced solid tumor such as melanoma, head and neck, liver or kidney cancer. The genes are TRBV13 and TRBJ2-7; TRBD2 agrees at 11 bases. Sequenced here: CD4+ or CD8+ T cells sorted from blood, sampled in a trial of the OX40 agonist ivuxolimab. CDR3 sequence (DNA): TGTGCCAGCAGCGGGACTAGCGGAACCTACGAGCAGTACTTC. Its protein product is CASSGTSGTYEQYF.